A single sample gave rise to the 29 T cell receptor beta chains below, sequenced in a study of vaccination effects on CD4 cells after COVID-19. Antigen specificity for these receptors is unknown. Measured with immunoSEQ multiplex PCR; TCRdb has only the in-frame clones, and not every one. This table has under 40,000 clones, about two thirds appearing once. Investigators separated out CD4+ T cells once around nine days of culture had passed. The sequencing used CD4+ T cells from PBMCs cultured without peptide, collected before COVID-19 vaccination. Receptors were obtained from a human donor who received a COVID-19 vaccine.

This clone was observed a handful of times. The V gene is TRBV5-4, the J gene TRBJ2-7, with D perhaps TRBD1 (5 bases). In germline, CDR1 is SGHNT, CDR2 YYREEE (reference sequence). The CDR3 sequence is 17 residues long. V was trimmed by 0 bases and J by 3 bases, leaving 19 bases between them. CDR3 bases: TGTGCCAGCAGCTTGGAGGACATCTTACGAGGTCGCTACGAGCAGTACTTC. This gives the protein CASSLEDILRGRYEQYF.

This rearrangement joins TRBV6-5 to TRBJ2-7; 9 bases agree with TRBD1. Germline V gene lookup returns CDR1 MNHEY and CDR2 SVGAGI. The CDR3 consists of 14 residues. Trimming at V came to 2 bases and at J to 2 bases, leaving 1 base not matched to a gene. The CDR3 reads CASSYRTGAYEQYF. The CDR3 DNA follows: TGTGCCAGCAGTTACAGGACAGGGGCCTACGAGCAGTACTTC.

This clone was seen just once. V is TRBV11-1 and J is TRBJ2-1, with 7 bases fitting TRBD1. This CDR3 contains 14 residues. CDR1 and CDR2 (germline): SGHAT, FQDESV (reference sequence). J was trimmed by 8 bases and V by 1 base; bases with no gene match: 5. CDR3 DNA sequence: TGTGCCAGCAGCTTAGACAGGGGAGTAGATGAGCAGTTCTTC. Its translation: CASSLDRGVDEQFF. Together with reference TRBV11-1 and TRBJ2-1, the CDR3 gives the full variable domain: EAEVAQSPRYKITEKSQAVAFWCDPISGHATLYWYRQILGQGPELLVQFQDESVVDDSQLPKDRFSAERLKGVDSTLKIQPAELGDSAMYLCASSLDRGVDEQFFGPGTRLTVL.

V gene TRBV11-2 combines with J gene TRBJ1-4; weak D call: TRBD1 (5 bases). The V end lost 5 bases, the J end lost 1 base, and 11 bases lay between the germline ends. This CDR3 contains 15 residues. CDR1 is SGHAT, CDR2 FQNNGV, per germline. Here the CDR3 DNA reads TGTGCCAGCAGCCCGCGGGGGGTAACTAATGAAAAACTGTTTTTT. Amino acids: CASSPRGVTNEKLFF.

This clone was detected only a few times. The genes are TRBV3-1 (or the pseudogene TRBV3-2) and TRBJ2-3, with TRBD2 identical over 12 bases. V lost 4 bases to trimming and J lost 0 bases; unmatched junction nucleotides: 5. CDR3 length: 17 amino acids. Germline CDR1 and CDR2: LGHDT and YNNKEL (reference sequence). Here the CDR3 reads CASSPPLAGGSTDTQYF. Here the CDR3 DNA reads TGTGCCAGCAGCCCTCCCCTAGCGGGGGGGAGCACAGATACGCAGTATTTT.

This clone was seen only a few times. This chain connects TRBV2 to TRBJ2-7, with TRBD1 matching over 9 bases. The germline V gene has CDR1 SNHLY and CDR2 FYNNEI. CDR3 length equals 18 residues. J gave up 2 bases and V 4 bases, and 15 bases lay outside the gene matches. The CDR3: CASSVPAFGQGLTYEQYF. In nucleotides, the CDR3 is TGTGCCAGCAGTGTTCCCGCTTTCGGACAGGGGCTTACCTACGAGCAGTACTTC.

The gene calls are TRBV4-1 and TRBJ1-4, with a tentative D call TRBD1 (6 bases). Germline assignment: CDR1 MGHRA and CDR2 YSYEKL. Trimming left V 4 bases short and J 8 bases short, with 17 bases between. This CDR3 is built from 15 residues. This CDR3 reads CASSPQAGAGEKLFF. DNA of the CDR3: TGCGCCAGCAGCCCACAAGCGGGGGCAGGCGAAAAACTGTTTTTT.

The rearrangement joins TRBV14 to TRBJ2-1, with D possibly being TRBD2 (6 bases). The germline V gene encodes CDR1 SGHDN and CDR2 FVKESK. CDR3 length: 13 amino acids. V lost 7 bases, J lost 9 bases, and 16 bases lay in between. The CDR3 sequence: CASKPLIAVEQFF. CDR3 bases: TGTGCCAGCAAGCCCCTAATAGCGGTTGAGCAGTTCTTC.

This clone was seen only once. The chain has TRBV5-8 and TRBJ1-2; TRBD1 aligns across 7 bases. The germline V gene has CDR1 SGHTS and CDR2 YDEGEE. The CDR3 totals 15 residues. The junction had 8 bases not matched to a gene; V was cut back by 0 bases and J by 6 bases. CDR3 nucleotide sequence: TGTGCCAGCAGCTTGGGGGCAGGGGGTCGGAATGGCTACACCTTC. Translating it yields CASSLGAGGRNGYTF.

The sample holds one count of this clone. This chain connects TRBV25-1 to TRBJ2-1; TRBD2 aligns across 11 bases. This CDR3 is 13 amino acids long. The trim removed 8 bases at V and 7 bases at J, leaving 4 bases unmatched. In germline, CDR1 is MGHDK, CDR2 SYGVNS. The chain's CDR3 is CASGIAGGNEQFF. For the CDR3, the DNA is TGTGCCAGCGGTATAGCGGGAGGGAATGAGCAGTTCTTC.

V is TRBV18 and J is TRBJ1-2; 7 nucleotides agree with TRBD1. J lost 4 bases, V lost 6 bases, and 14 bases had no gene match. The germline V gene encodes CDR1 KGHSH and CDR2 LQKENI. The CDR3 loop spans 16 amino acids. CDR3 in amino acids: CASSPWGQSNLYGYTF. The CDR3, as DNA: TGTGCCAGCTCCCCGTGGGGACAGTCTAACCTCTATGGCTACACCTTC.

The CDR3 DNA is TGTGCCAGCAGCCAAGAGGGACTAGCGGGGATGAATGAGCAGTTCTTC. It specifies CASSQEGLAGMNEQFF. The gene calls are TRBV3-1 (or the pseudogene TRBV3-2) and TRBJ2-1; 13 nucleotides align to TRBD2. V shed 0 bases, J shed 7 bases, and the junction held 3 bases outside the gene matches. In germline, CDR1 is LGHDT, CDR2 YNNKEL (reference sequence). This CDR3 has 16 residues.

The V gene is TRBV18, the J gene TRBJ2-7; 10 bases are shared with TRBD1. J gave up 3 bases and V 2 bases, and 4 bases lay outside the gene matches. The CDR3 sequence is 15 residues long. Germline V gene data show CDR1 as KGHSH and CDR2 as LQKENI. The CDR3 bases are TGTGCCAGCTCACCAGGGGACAGGGGAAACTACGAGCAGTACTTC. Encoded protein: CASSPGDRGNYEQYF.

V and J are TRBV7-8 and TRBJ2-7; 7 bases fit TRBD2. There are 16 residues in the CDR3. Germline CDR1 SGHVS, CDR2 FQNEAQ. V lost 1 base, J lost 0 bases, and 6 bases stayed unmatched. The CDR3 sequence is CASSLVGGSISYEQYF. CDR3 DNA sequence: TGTGCCAGCAGCTTAGTCGGCGGGAGCATCTCCTACGAGCAGTACTTC.

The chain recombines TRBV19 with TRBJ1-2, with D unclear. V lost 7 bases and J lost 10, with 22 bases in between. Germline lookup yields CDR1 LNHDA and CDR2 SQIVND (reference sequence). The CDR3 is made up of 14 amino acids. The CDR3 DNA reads TGTGCCAGTATGCAGGATAAGGGCGTGGGAGTCTACACCTTC. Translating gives CASMQDKGVGVYTF.

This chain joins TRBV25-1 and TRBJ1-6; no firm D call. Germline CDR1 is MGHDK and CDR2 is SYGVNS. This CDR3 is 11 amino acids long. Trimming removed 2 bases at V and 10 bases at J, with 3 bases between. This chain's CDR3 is CASSEGSPLHF. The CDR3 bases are TGTGCCAGCAGTGAAGGCTCACCCCTCCACTTT.

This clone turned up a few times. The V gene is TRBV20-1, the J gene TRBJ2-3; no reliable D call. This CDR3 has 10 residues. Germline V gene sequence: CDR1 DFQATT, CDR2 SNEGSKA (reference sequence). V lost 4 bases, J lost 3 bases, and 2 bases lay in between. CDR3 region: CSAITDTQYF. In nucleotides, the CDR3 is TGCAGTGCTATTACAGATACGCAGTATTTT.

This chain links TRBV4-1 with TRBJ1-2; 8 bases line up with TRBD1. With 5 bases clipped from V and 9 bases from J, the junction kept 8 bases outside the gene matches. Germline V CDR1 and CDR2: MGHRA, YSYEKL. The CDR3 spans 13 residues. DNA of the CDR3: TGCGCCAGCAGCTTAAAGACAGGGGAAAGCTACACCTTC. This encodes CASSLKTGESYTF.

The CDR3 loop reads CASSDSPQDEQFF. CDR3 nucleotides: TGTGCCAGCAGTGATAGTCCTCAGGATGAGCAGTTCTTC. The chain employs TRBV6-4 and TRBJ2-1; D ambiguous. V shed 3 bases and J shed 8 bases, with 11 bases lying between them. CDR3 size: 13 residues. CDR1 is MRHNA and CDR2 is SNTAGT in the germline V gene.

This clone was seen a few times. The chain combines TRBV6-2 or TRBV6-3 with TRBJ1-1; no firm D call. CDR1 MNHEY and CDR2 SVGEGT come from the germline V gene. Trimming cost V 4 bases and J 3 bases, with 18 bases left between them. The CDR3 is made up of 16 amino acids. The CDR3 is CASSSGPTRKDTEAFF. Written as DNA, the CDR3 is TGTGCCAGCAGTTCCGGGCCCACGAGGAAGGACACTGAAGCTTTCTTT.

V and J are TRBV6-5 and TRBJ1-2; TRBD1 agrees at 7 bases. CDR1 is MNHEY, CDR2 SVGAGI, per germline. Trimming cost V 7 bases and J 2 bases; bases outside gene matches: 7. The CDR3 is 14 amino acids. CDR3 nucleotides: TGTGCCAGCACTCACACAGGGGTCAACTATGGCTACACCTTC. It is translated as CASTHTGVNYGYTF.

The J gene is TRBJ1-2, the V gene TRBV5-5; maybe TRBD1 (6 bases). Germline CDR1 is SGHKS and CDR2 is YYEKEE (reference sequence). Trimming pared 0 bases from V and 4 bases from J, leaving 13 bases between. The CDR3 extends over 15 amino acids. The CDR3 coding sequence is TGTGCCAGCAGCTTGGGCGGTTCGGGGGCCTATGGCTACACCTTC. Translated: CASSLGGSGAYGYTF.

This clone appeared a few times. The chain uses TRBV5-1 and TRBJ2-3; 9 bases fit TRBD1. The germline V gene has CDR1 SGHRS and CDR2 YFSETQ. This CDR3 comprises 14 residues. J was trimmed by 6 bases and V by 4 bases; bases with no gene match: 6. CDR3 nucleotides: TGCGCCAGCAGCGTGGGACAGGGACCCGATACGCAGTATTTT. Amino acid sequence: CASSVGQGPDTQYF.

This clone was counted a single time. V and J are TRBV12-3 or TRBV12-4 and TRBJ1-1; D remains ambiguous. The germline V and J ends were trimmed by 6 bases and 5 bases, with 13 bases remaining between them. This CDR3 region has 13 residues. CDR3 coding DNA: TGTGCCAGCAGCAAGATACAGCGTACTGAAGCTTTCTTT. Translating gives CASSKIQRTEAFF.

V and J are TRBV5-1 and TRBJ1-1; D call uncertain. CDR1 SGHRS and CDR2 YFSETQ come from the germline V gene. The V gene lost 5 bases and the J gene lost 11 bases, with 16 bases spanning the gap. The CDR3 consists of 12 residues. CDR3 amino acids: CASREQSGNAFF. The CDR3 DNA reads TGCGCCAGCAGAGAACAATCTGGTAATGCTTTCTTT.

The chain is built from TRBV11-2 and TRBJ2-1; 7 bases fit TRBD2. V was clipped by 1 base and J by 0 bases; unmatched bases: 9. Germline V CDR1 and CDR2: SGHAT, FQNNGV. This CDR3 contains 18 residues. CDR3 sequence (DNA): TGTGCCAGCAGCTTAGTGTTTGGAACGGGGGGCTCCTACAATGAGCAGTTCTTC. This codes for CASSLVFGTGGSYNEQFF. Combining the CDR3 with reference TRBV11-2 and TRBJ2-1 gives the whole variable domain EAGVAQSPRYKIIEKRQSVAFWCNPISGHATLYWYQQILGQGPKLLIQFQNNGVVDDSQLPKDRFSAERLKGVDSTLKIQPAKLEDSAVYLCASSLVFGTGGSYNEQFFGPGTRLTVL.

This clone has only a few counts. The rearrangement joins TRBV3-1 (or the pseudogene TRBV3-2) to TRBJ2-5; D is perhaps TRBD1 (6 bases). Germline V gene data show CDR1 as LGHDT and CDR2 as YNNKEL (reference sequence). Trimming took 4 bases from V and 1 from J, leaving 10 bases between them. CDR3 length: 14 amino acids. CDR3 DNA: TGTGCCAGCAGCCTGAGGACAGCCCAAGAGACCCAGTACTTC. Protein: CASSLRTAQETQYF.

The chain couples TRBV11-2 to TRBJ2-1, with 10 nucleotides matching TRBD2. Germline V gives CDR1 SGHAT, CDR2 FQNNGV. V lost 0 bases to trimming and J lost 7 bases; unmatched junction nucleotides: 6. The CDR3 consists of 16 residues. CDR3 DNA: TGTGCCAGCAGCTTAGATTGGCTAGCGGGAGTTAATGAGCAGTTCTTC. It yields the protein CASSLDWLAGVNEQFF. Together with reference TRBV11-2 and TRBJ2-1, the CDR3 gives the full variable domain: EAGVAQSPRYKIIEKRQSVAFWCNPISGHATLYWYQQILGQGPKLLIQFQNNGVVDDSQLPKDRFSAERLKGVDSTLKIQPAKLEDSAVYLCASSLDWLAGVNEQFFGPGTRLTVL.

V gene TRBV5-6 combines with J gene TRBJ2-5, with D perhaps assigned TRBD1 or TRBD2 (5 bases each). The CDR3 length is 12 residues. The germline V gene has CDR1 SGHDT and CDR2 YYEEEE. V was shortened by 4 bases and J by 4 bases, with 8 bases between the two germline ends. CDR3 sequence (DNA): TGTGCCAGCAGCCGAGGGGCAGAGACCCAGTACTTC. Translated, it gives CASSRGAETQYF.